The rows below give T cell receptor beta chains drawn from one sample of a study of T cell responses to AZD1222 COVID-19 vaccine. Generated by immunoSEQ multiplex PCR, the TCRdb table keeps only in-frame clones and is missing some. Among roughly 100,000 clones listed, approximately 86% were seen once. The material sequenced was peripheral blood, taken 28 days after the second dose of the MenACWY control vaccine. These receptors were obtained from an adult who received the MenACWY meningococcal vaccine as a control. CDR3s include the opening cysteine and the closing phenylalanine or tryptophan. The D gene is left open where the match is weak. Part of the rows lack a size; the others show once, few, many or a class for expanded clones.

d_gene: TRBD1
v_gene: TRBV3-1/TRBV3-2
len: 16
abundance: NA
j_gene: TRBJ1-4
CDR3aa: CASSHRPGTVNEKLFF
CDR3nt: TGTGCCAGCAGCCACCGACCCGGGACAGTGAATGAAAAACTGTTTTTT

d_gene: NA
v_gene: TRBV18
len: 14
abundance: NA
j_gene: TRBJ1-1
CDR3aa: CASSPQGLNTEAFF
CDR3nt: TGTGCCAGCTCACCGCAAGGGCTGAACACTGAAGCTTTCTTT

d_gene: TRBD1
v_gene: TRBV5-1
len: 15
abundance: NA
j_gene: TRBJ1-2
CDR3aa: CASSQARGQGHGYTF
CDR3nt: TGCGCCAGCAGCCAAGCACGTGGACAGGGACATGGCTACACCTTC

d_gene: TRBD1
v_gene: TRBV7-2
len: 14
abundance: NA
j_gene: TRBJ2-7
CDR3aa: CASSFDRASYEQYF
CDR3nt: TGTGCCAGCAGCTTTGACAGGGCCTCCTACGAGCAGTACTTC

d_gene: TRBD1
v_gene: TRBV10-2
len: 14
abundance: NA
j_gene: TRBJ1-2
CDR3aa: CASSPGQDGYGYTF
CDR3nt: TGCGCCAGCAGTCCGGGACAGGATGGCTATGGCTACACCTTC

d_gene: NA
v_gene: TRBV19
len: 14
abundance: NA
j_gene: TRBJ1-1
CDR3aa: CASSSQQGRTEAFF
CDR3nt: TGTGCCAGTAGTTCGCAACAGGGTCGCACTGAAGCTTTCTTT

d_gene: NA
v_gene: TRBV11-2
len: 13
abundance: NA
j_gene: TRBJ1-5
CDR3aa: CASSLVFPGPQHF
CDR3nt: TGTGCCAGCAGCTTGGTCTTTCCAGGGCCCCAGCATTTT

d_gene: TRBD2
v_gene: TRBV7-2
len: 12
abundance: NA
j_gene: TRBJ2-7
CDR3aa: CASSPGLNEQYF
CDR3nt: TGTGCCAGCAGCCCGGGACTAAACGAGCAGTACTTC

d_gene: TRBD2
v_gene: TRBV7-6
len: 17
abundance: NA
j_gene: TRBJ2-5
CDR3aa: CASSSSRPSGGQETQYF
CDR3nt: TGTGCCAGCAGCTCCTCTCGCCCTAGCGGGGGTCAAGAGACCCAGTACTTC

d_gene: TRBD1
v_gene: TRBV6-4
len: 15
abundance: NA
j_gene: TRBJ1-5
CDR3aa: CASTQQRTGDQPQHF
CDR3nt: TGTGCCAGCACCCAGCAGAGGACAGGGGATCAGCCCCAGCATTTT

d_gene: TRBD1
v_gene: TRBV19
len: 20
abundance: NA
j_gene: TRBJ1-1
CDR3aa: CASSIGSTTGGYYVDTETFF
CDR3nt: TGTGCCAGTAGTATAGGGTCCACGACAGGGGGCTATTACGTGGACACTGAAACTTTCTTT

d_gene: TRBD1
v_gene: TRBV5-6
len: 14
abundance: NA
j_gene: TRBJ2-7
CDR3aa: CASRGTGGVYEQYF
CDR3nt: TGTGCCAGCAGGGGGACAGGGGGTGTCTACGAGCAGTACTTC

d_gene: NA
v_gene: TRBV10-1
len: 15
abundance: NA
j_gene: TRBJ1-2
CDR3aa: CASSEGSTGMDGYTF
CDR3nt: TGCGCCAGCAGTGAGGGTTCCACAGGGATGGACGGCTACACCTTC

d_gene: NA
v_gene: TRBV19
len: 15
abundance: once
j_gene: TRBJ2-1
CDR3aa: CASSPIGSGDNEQFF
CDR3nt: TGTGCCAGTTCCCCTATCGGGTCGGGCGACAATGAGCAGTTCTTC

d_gene: NA
v_gene: TRBV15
len: 14
abundance: NA
j_gene: TRBJ2-5
CDR3aa: CATSRGGRTETQYF
CDR3nt: TGTGCCACCAGCAGAGGCGGCAGAACAGAGACCCAGTACTTC

d_gene: NA
v_gene: TRBV7-2
len: 13
abundance: NA
j_gene: TRBJ2-1
CDR3aa: CASSLVPGHEQFF
CDR3nt: TGTGCCAGCAGCTTAGTACCGGGCCATGAGCAGTTCTTC

d_gene: TRBD1
v_gene: TRBV28
len: 15
abundance: NA
j_gene: TRBJ2-6
CDR3aa: CASSFQDRGANVLTF
CDR3nt: TGTGCCAGCAGTTTCCAGGACAGGGGGGCCAACGTCCTGACTTTC

d_gene: TRBD1
v_gene: TRBV27
len: 14
abundance: NA
j_gene: TRBJ2-7
CDR3aa: CASSPATGGYEQYF
CDR3nt: TGTGCCAGCAGTCCGGCGACAGGGGGTTACGAGCAGTACTTC

d_gene: TRBD2
v_gene: TRBV2
len: 15
abundance: NA
j_gene: TRBJ2-5
CDR3aa: CASTRERGRGETQYF
CDR3nt: TGTGCCAGCACCAGAGAGCGGGGGAGGGGGGAGACCCAGTACTTC

d_gene: NA
v_gene: TRBV28
len: 12
abundance: few
j_gene: TRBJ1-5
CDR3aa: CASSRRGVPQHF
CDR3nt: TGTGCCAGCAGTCGTAGGGGGGTCCCCCAGCATTTT

d_gene: NA
v_gene: TRBV7-2
len: 13
abundance: NA
j_gene: TRBJ2-7
CDR3aa: CASSELTTYEQYF
CDR3nt: TGTGCCAGCAGCGAACTGACGACCTACGAGCAGTACTTC

d_gene: NA
v_gene: TRBV18
len: 14
abundance: NA
j_gene: TRBJ1-4
CDR3aa: CASSPTQKGEKLFF
CDR3nt: TGTGCCAGCTCACCTACTCAAAAGGGTGAAAAACTGTTTTTT

d_gene: TRBD1
v_gene: TRBV10-1
len: 14
abundance: NA
j_gene: TRBJ1-1
CDR3aa: CASSPNRGATEAFF
CDR3nt: TGCGCCAGCAGCCCTAACAGGGGGGCCACTGAAGCTTTCTTT

d_gene: NA
v_gene: TRBV11-2
len: 17
abundance: NA
j_gene: TRBJ2-2
CDR3aa: CASTLHLGGRGTGELFF
CDR3nt: TGTGCCAGCACCCTCCACTTGGGGGGTCGGGGCACCGGGGAGCTGTTTTTT

d_gene: NA
v_gene: TRBV28
len: 16
abundance: NA
j_gene: TRBJ2-6
CDR3aa: CASSLFSLTGANVLTF
CDR3nt: TGTGCCAGCAGTTTATTTTCACTAACTGGGGCCAACGTCCTGACTTTC

d_gene: NA
v_gene: TRBV7-8
len: 14
abundance: NA
j_gene: TRBJ1-2
CDR3aa: CASSLATSNYGYTF
CDR3nt: TGTGCCAGCAGCTTAGCCACAAGTAACTATGGCTACACCTTC

d_gene: TRBD1
v_gene: TRBV27
len: 14
abundance: NA
j_gene: TRBJ1-2
CDR3aa: CASSLSGDRYGYTF
CDR3nt: TGTGCCAGCAGTTTATCGGGGGACAGGTATGGCTACACCTTC

d_gene: TRBD1
v_gene: TRBV28
len: 14
abundance: NA
j_gene: TRBJ1-1
CDR3aa: CASRDRILNTEAFF
CDR3nt: TGTGCCAGCAGGGACAGGATTTTGAACACTGAAGCTTTCTTT

d_gene: NA
v_gene: TRBV25-1
len: 15
abundance: NA
j_gene: TRBJ1-1
CDR3aa: CASSGQASLNTEAFF
CDR3nt: TGTGCCAGCAGTGGACAGGCGAGCTTGAACACTGAAGCTTTCTTT

d_gene: NA
v_gene: TRBV3-1/TRBV3-2
len: 13
abundance: few
j_gene: TRBJ1-5
CDR3aa: CASSQGPNQPQHF
CDR3nt: TGTGCCAGCAGCCAGGGACCTAATCAGCCCCAGCATTTT

d_gene: NA
v_gene: TRBV30
len: 13
abundance: NA
j_gene: TRBJ1-4
CDR3aa: CAWSGASNEKLFF
CDR3nt: TGTGCCTGGAGTGGGGCGTCTAATGAAAAACTGTTTTTT

d_gene: TRBD1
v_gene: TRBV19
len: 15
abundance: NA
j_gene: TRBJ1-5
CDR3aa: CAANPGDRGIQPQHF
CDR3nt: TGTGCCGCCAATCCTGGGGACAGGGGGATTCAGCCCCAGCATTTT

d_gene: NA
v_gene: TRBV19
len: 11
abundance: NA
j_gene: TRBJ1-2
CDR3aa: CATGPYGGYTF
CDR3nt: TGTGCCACCGGCCCCTACGGGGGCTACACCTTC

d_gene: NA
v_gene: TRBV5-5
len: 17
abundance: few
j_gene: TRBJ2-1
CDR3aa: CASSLHMSKGAYNEQFF
CDR3nt: TGTGCCAGCAGCTTGCACATGTCAAAGGGAGCCTACAATGAGCAGTTCTTC

d_gene: TRBD1
v_gene: TRBV6-5
len: 14
abundance: NA
j_gene: TRBJ1-5
CDR3aa: CASSLRQGNQPQHF
CDR3nt: TGTGCCAGCAGTCTCCGACAGGGGAATCAGCCCCAGCATTTT

d_gene: TRBD1
v_gene: TRBV7-9
len: 12
abundance: NA
j_gene: TRBJ1-2
CDR3aa: CASSSTGSGYTF
CDR3nt: TGTGCCAGCAGCTCGACAGGGAGCGGCTACACCTTC

d_gene: NA
v_gene: TRBV12-3/TRBV12-4
len: 11
abundance: NA
j_gene: TRBJ2-1
CDR3aa: CASSHNNEQFF
CDR3nt: TGTGCCAGCAGTCATAACAATGAGCAGTTCTTC

d_gene: NA
v_gene: TRBV7-2
len: 14
abundance: NA
j_gene: TRBJ1-6
CDR3aa: CASRVEGTNSPLHF
CDR3nt: TGTGCCAGCAGGGTGGAGGGGACAAATTCACCCCTCCACTTT

d_gene: TRBD2
v_gene: TRBV5-4
len: 16
abundance: NA
j_gene: TRBJ2-1
CDR3aa: CASSPSGLAGRYEQFF
CDR3nt: TGTGCCAGCAGCCCCTCGGGACTAGCGGGGAGGTATGAGCAGTTCTTC

d_gene: TRBD1
v_gene: TRBV30
len: 17
abundance: NA
j_gene: TRBJ2-6
CDR3aa: CACYRDRGRRGANVLTF
CDR3nt: TGTGCCTGCTACCGGGACAGGGGGCGGAGGGGGGCCAACGTCCTGACTTTC

d_gene: TRBD1
v_gene: TRBV29-1
len: 13
abundance: NA
j_gene: TRBJ1-1
CDR3aa: CSVLITGEGEAFF
CDR3nt: TGCAGCGTCCTGATCACAGGGGAGGGTGAAGCTTTCTTT

d_gene: TRBD2
v_gene: TRBV5-4
len: 18
abundance: NA
j_gene: TRBJ2-2
CDR3aa: CASSLSLAGGQGTGELFF
CDR3nt: TGTGCCAGCAGCTTATCACTAGCGGGGGGCCAGGGGACCGGGGAGCTGTTTTTT

d_gene: NA
v_gene: TRBV4-1
len: 15
abundance: NA
j_gene: TRBJ2-3
CDR3aa: CASSQEGLSTDTQYF
CDR3nt: TGCGCCAGCAGCCAAGAGGGTCTTAGCACAGATACGCAGTATTTT

d_gene: TRBD1
v_gene: TRBV19
len: 16
abundance: NA
j_gene: TRBJ1-1
CDR3aa: CASRFAGTGKSNEAFF
CDR3nt: TGTGCCAGTAGATTCGCCGGGACAGGAAAATCGAATGAAGCTTTCTTT

d_gene: NA
v_gene: TRBV29-1
len: 12
abundance: NA
j_gene: TRBJ2-6
CDR3aa: CSAGHGANVLTF
CDR3nt: TGCAGCGCCGGACATGGGGCCAACGTCCTGACTTTC